What follows is one TCR beta chain and its context. Its antigen is unknown. It was with 60 Vbeta and 13 Jbeta primers that the PCR ran. The data were produced by immunoSEQ multiplex PCR, yet TCRdb's version contains in-frame clones alone and is incomplete. The sample consists of roughly 170,000 clones, 76% of them appearing once. Trimming removed 4 bases from V and 2 bases from J, with 11 bases in between. The CDR3 contains 15 residues. CDR1 is KGHSH and CDR2 is LQKENI in the germline V gene. This record belongs to a study of cytomegalovirus exposure and HLA in healthy donors. While unrecorded immune exposures were likely, the donors were nominally healthy when sampled. Study-wide results and caveats: Association of 16,951 TCR beta sequences with HLA alleles was found at 0.05 false discovery rate in a later analysis.

The sequence was obtained from a female donor in good health and CMV-seronegative. Input material: PBMCs. The chain joins TRBV18 to TRBJ1-4; D is undetermined. CDR3 nucleotide sequence: TGTGCCAGCTCACGCGGAAGCGGGACTAATGAAAAACTGTTTTTT. It translates to CASSRGSGTNEKLFF.